This TCR beta chain originates from a study of shared clonotypes between healthy human individuals. CD8 cells regarded as naive lacked CD45RO, were positively chosen for CCR7, and omitted terminally differentiated effector memory CD45RA+ cells. Trimming removed 7 bases at V and 0 bases at J, with 15 bases between. Germline lookup yields CDR1 MDHEN and CDR2 SYDVKM. The CDR3 has 16 residues. The repertoire was sequenced with immunoSEQ multiplex PCR; TCRdb's copy has only in-frame clones and lacks some. The repertoire includes around 1.9 million clones, around 95% of them detected once, and about 1.7% sits in the top ten. In the case of this clone: Its antigen is as yet unknown.

Study-wide results and caveats: A handful of donors showed sharing of 4.5% to 6% of naive CD4 clonotypes. Compared with clonotypes that all four donors shared, non-shared clonotypes had lower generation probabilities. Owing to a small donor count, the genetic and exposure-history diversity represented was limited.

The sequence derives from a man younger than 35 in good health. Some clones in this sample may be carry-over from other donors' samples. The chain joins TRBV28 to TRBJ2-2; D is uncertain. The sequenced sample consisted of naive CD8+ T cells from PBMCs. CDR3 residues: CASTPRVGTNTGELFF. CDR3 nucleotide sequence: TGTGCCAGCACCCCTAGGGTGGGAACGAACACCGGGGAGCTGTTTTTT.